The clone carrying this T cell receptor beta chain was seen more than once but under ten times. Its cognate antigen is unknown. This table comes from immunoSEQ multiplex PCR, and its TCRdb copy is limited to in-frame clones, with some not included. The sample yields about 16,000 clones, about nine tenths seen once. These data belong to a study of lymphopenia after photon versus proton radiotherapy. Whole-study results and caveats: Larger post-nadir TCR diversity loss correlated inversely with survival in deceased patients. Proton therapy kept repertoires fairly stable, unlike photons, which gained effector/memory cells.

The source of this sequence is a man aged 65 to 79 with pancreatic cancer. Material: peripheral blood, obtained from a patient treated with proton-based radiotherapy.

CDR3 DNA: TGTGCCATCAGTGATTTGGGGGACAATCAGCCCCAGCATTTT. As protein: CAISDLGDNQPQHF. The gene calls are TRBV10-3 and TRBJ1-5; D possibly corresponds to TRBD1 (5 bases). Trimming removed 3 bases from V and 3 bases from J, with 9 bases in between. Per the germline V gene, CDR1 is ENHRY and CDR2 is SYGVKD. The CDR3 runs 14 residues.